A selection of T cell receptor beta chains follows, all from one sample in a study of blood T cell repertoires in COVID-19. Assay used: immunoSEQ multiplex PCR; TCRdb lists only in-frame clones, some missing. The table records 200,000 to 250,000 clones, about 80% of them present only once. The specimen sequenced was peripheral blood. These receptors were collected from a woman aged 30 to 39 who had recovered from COVID-19. The conserved cysteine and the conserved F or W are not part of the CDR3 here.

j_gene: TRBJ2-1
v_gene: TRBV7-9
CDR3aa: ASRRGGRAYNEQF

j_gene: TRBJ2-1
v_gene: TRBV2
CDR3aa: ASSEAGLGQF

j_gene: TRBJ1-2
v_gene: TRBV6-2/TRBV6-3
CDR3aa: ASSWTGGIGT

j_gene: TRBJ2-2
v_gene: TRBV9
CDR3aa: ASSVGGANTGELF

j_gene: TRBJ2-2
v_gene: TRBV6-4
CDR3aa: ASSKGTGNSGELF

j_gene: TRBJ2-7
v_gene: TRBV7-9
CDR3aa: ASSAAGANEQY

j_gene: TRBJ2-5
v_gene: TRBV13
CDR3aa: ASSFTGAETQY

j_gene: TRBJ1-6
v_gene: TRBV30
CDR3aa: AWSVQGRSPLH

j_gene: TRBJ2-2
v_gene: TRBV9
CDR3aa: ASSGPGQGARGELF

j_gene: TRBJ2-1
v_gene: TRBV10-2
CDR3aa: ASSGLGARYNEQF

j_gene: TRBJ1-1
v_gene: TRBV6-5
CDR3aa: ASSYSITGGYAEAF

j_gene: TRBJ2-3
v_gene: TRBV28
CDR3aa: ASSLSGVPTDTQY

j_gene: TRBJ1-6
v_gene: TRBV7-9
CDR3aa: ASSPISALH

j_gene: TRBJ2-7
v_gene: TRBV19
CDR3aa: ASSTKTGSPYEQY

j_gene: TRBJ2-2
v_gene: TRBV5-1
CDR3aa: ASSPWRPGTSGRNTGELF

j_gene: TRBJ1-5
v_gene: TRBV19
CDR3aa: ASSIAGGVNQPQH

j_gene: TRBJ2-1
v_gene: TRBV6-2/TRBV6-3
CDR3aa: ASSYTTLSGSRYEQF

j_gene: TRBJ1-2
v_gene: TRBV6-2/TRBV6-3
CDR3aa: ASSDSDRFRDGYT

j_gene: TRBJ2-5
v_gene: TRBV29-1
CDR3aa: SVGLGPGQGPLQETQY

j_gene: TRBJ1-4
v_gene: TRBV28
CDR3aa: ASSLGPDRGQKLF

j_gene: TRBJ2-5
v_gene: TRBV29-1
CDR3aa: SVGTSGRWETQY

j_gene: TRBJ1-3
v_gene: TRBV9
CDR3aa: ASSLSYSGNTIY

j_gene: TRBJ2-7
v_gene: TRBV2
CDR3aa: ASNPLGYEQY

j_gene: TRBJ2-2
v_gene: TRBV7-2
CDR3aa: ASSLAVALNTGELF

j_gene: TRBJ2-1
v_gene: TRBV30
CDR3aa: AWTLPERGYNEQF

j_gene: TRBJ2-1
v_gene: TRBV2
CDR3aa: ASSEAGLDYNEQF

j_gene: TRBJ2-2
v_gene: TRBV6-5
CDR3aa: ASTPGDANTGELF

j_gene: TRBJ2-7
v_gene: TRBV3-1/TRBV3-2
CDR3aa: ASSSQGAGGSYEQY

j_gene: TRBJ2-2
v_gene: TRBV6-5
CDR3aa: ASSYLGTGDTGELF

j_gene: TRBJ2-7
v_gene: TRBV7-9
CDR3aa: ASSPTGSYEQY

j_gene: TRBJ1-2
v_gene: TRBV28
CDR3aa: ASSPLVRANYGYT

j_gene: TRBJ2-3
v_gene: TRBV7-2
CDR3aa: ASSGGTGGNTDTQY

j_gene: TRBJ1-3
v_gene: TRBV5-5
CDR3aa: ASSFEGAGNTIY

j_gene: TRBJ2-1
v_gene: TRBV2
CDR3aa: ASRDIREDNEQF

j_gene: TRBJ2-7
v_gene: TRBV6-2/TRBV6-3
CDR3aa: ASSYERDHYEQY

j_gene: TRBJ2-3
v_gene: TRBV28
CDR3aa: ASSVVGREDTDTQY

j_gene: TRBJ1-2
v_gene: TRBV6-1
CDR3aa: ASSEAGTGNYGYT

j_gene: TRBJ2-1
v_gene: TRBV30
CDR3aa: AWSVFKPGLAYNEQF

j_gene: TRBJ2-3
v_gene: TRBV6-1
CDR3aa: ASSEVDGSTDTQY

j_gene: TRBJ1-4
v_gene: TRBV6-5
CDR3aa: ASNNGGQSNEKLF

j_gene: TRBJ1-1
v_gene: TRBV11-2
CDR3aa: ASTQPGLVNTEAF

j_gene: TRBJ2-7
v_gene: TRBV28
CDR3aa: ASSLELYEQY

j_gene: TRBJ2-7
v_gene: TRBV19
CDR3aa: ASSRGQYEQY

j_gene: TRBJ2-5
v_gene: TRBV4-1
CDR3aa: ASSPSTGGETQY

j_gene: TRBJ2-3
v_gene: TRBV6-5
CDR3aa: ASRRVEETDTQY

j_gene: TRBJ2-5
v_gene: TRBV24-1
CDR3aa: ATTTGTGGQETQY

j_gene: TRBJ2-1
v_gene: TRBV4-2
CDR3aa: AIRRTSEDNEQF

j_gene: TRBJ1-3
v_gene: TRBV27
CDR3aa: ASGLQGFGNTIY